This T cell receptor beta chain came from a study of cytomegalovirus exposure and HLA in healthy donors. The PCR used 60 Vbeta and 13 Jbeta primers. The table came from immunoSEQ multiplex PCR; TCRdb's copy has only in-frame clones and leaves some out. The sample has 200,000 to 250,000 clones. Sample: PBMCs. The sequence derives from a woman in her thirties in good health and CMV-seropositive.

The CDR3 loop reads CASRGQGRPYEQYF. CDR3 sequence (DNA): TGTGCCAGCAGAGGACAGGGGAGGCCCTACGAGCAGTACTTC. The chain combines TRBV2 with TRBJ2-7, with 9 bases aligning to TRBD1. The CDR3 covers 14 residues. V was clipped by 6 bases and J by 2 bases; unmatched bases: 5. CDR1 is SNHLY and CDR2 is FYNNEI in the germline V gene. Looking up the rest from reference TRBV2 and TRBJ2-7 gives the full variable domain: EPEVTQTPSHQVTQMGQEVILRCVPISNHLYFYWYRQILGQKVEFLVSFYNNEISEKSEIFDDQFSVERPDGSNFTLKIRSTKLEDSAMYFCASRGQGRPYEQYFGPGTRLTVT.